This T cell receptor beta chain stems from a study of blood T cell repertoires in COVID-19. Original handling: By means of reference gene primer amplification, nucleated cell counts were estimated. TCRdb's table, derived via immunoSEQ multiplex PCR, lists solely in-frame clones and lacks some. Clonal size and the V and J genes are those of that table, whereas D and trimming came from the DNA. The sample carries about 240,000 clones, nearly 85% recorded once. CDR1 is MNHEY, CDR2 SVGAGI, per germline. There are 12 residues in the CDR3. V was trimmed by 8 bases and J by 9 bases, leaving 15 bases between them.

This clonotype originated in a human donor in a cohort sampled during active COVID-19. What was sequenced was peripheral blood. The chain is built from TRBV6-5 and TRBJ2-3; D gene uncertain. The CDR3, as DNA: TGTGCCAGCCAACACGAAGTCACCACGCAGTATTTT. Protein sequence: CASQHEVTTQYF.